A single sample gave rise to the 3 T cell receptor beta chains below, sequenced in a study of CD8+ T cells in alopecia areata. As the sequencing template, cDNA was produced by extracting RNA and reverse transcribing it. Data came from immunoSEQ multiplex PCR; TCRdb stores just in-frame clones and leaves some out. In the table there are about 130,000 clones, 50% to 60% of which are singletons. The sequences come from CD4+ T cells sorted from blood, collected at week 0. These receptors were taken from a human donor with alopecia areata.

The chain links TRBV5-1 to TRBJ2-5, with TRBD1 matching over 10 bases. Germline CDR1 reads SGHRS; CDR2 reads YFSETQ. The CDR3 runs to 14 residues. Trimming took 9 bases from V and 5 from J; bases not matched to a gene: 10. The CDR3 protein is CANFGQGVEETQYF. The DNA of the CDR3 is TGCGCCAACTTTGGACAGGGGGTGGAGGAGACCCAGTACTTC.

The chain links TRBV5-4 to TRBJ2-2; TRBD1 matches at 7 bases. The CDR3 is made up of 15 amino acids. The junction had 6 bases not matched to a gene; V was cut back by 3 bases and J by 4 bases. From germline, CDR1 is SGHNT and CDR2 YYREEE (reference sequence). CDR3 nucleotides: TGTGCCAGCAGCTCTCCGGGACAGACCACCGGGGAGCTGTTTTTT. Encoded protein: CASSSPGQTTGELFF. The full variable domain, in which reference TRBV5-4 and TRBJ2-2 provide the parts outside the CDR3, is ETGVTQSPTHLIKTRGQQVTLRCSSQSGHNTVSWYQQALGQGPQFIFQYYREEENGRGNFPPRFSGLQFPNYSSELNVNALELDDSALYLCASSSPGQTTGELFFGEGSRLTVL.

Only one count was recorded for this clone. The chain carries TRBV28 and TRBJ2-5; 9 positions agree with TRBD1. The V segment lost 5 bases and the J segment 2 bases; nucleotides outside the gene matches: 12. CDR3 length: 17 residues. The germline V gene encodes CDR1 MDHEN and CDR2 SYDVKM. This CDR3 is CASSQGRTGVMQETQYF. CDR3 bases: TGTGCCAGCAGTCAAGGTCGGACAGGGGTGATGCAAGAGACCCAGTACTTC.